This T cell receptor beta chain was found in a study of blood T cell repertoires in COVID-19. About the research overall: PBMCs, B-cell-depleted T cells, or T cells provided the cDNA or gDNA that made up the material.

Authors' data handling: Estimation of nucleated cell counts relied on the amplification of reference gene primers. Assay: immunoSEQ multiplex PCR; the TCRdb copy retains only in-frame clones and omits some. V, J and clone size reflect that table, while D and trimming were determined from the DNA. The sample records about 180,000 clones, about 80% being singletons. The sequenced sample consisted of peripheral blood. The sequence was obtained from a human donor in a cohort sampled during active COVID-19.

Here the CDR3 DNA reads TGTGCCAGCACAGGACTCTATGGCTACACCTTC. The encoded protein is CASTGLYGYTF. The chain joins TRBV6-5 to TRBJ1-2; no reliable D call. The CDR3 spans 11 residues. Trimming removed 7 bases from V and 4 bases from J, with 7 bases in between. Germline V lookup: CDR1 MNHEY, CDR2 SVGAGI.